This TCR beta chain was obtained from a study of cytomegalovirus exposure and HLA in healthy donors. Study-wide results and caveats: The tendency of first-cohort TCR clusters to co-occur in the roughly 130 validation repertoires emerged from a later analysis.

The germline CDR1 and CDR2 sequences are SGHKS and YYEKEE (reference sequence). The CDR3 covers 15 residues. Between the trimmed V and J ends, which lost 0 bases and 2 bases, there was a span of 11 bases. Method: immunoSEQ multiplex PCR; TCRdb's copy keeps in-frame clones and lacks some. Here the sample spans about 140,000 clones, about 90% being singletons. A word on this clone: Antigen: not known.

V is TRBV5-5 and J is TRBJ1-2, with no clear D. Material: PBMCs. This clonotype was sampled from a man younger than 35 in good health and CMV-seronegative. The CDR3 here is CASSLGSGVNYGYTF. DNA of the CDR3: TGTGCCAGCAGCTTGGGATCCGGAGTAAACTATGGCTACACCTTC.